This T cell receptor beta chain derives from a study of blood T cell repertoires in COVID-19. V trimming: 1 base; J trimming: 9 bases; junction bases outside the gene matches: 5. From germline, CDR1 is MNHEY and CDR2 SVGAGI. The CDR3 loop spans 16 amino acids. Sequenced by immunoSEQ multiplex PCR; TCRdb stores in-frame clones only, minus some. Of a few hundred thousand clones listed, approximately 84% were seen once; the top ten hold more than 3%. The chain is built from TRBV6-5 and TRBJ2-1, with TRBD2 matching 14 bases. The TCR originated in a man aged 50 to 59 who had recovered from COVID-19. Sequencing was performed on PBMCs or T cells enriched from blood (not recorded which). CDR3 sequence (DNA): TGTGCCAGCAGTTACTTTGGGACTAGCGGGAGCGGTGAGCAGTTCTTC. It yields the protein CASSYFGTSGSGEQFF.